This record concerns one T cell receptor (beta chain) sequence. This record belongs to a study of OX40 agonist ivuxolimab in advanced cancers. Produced via immunoSEQ multiplex PCR; TCRdb's table is partial and in-frame only. The sample carries tens of thousands of clones, 82% recorded once. The CDR3 covers 12 residues. Looked up from germline, CDR1 is SNHLY and CDR2 is FYNNEI. The V gene lost 4 bases and the J gene lost 5 bases, with 8 bases spanning the gap. This chain uses TRBV2 with TRBJ2-5, with D perhaps matching TRBD2 (5 bases). This sample comprised CD4+ or CD8+ T cells sorted from blood, obtained in a trial of the OX40 agonist ivuxolimab. The sequence was collected from an adult with an advanced solid tumor such as melanoma, head and neck, liver or kidney cancer. The CDR3 sequence: CASSARGETQYF. Written as DNA, the CDR3 is TGTGCCAGCAGTGCACGCGGGGAGACCCAGTACTTC.